The clone carrying this T cell receptor beta chain occurred many times. Antigen specificity is unknown. The data stem from a study of early T cells in non-severe SARS-CoV-2 infection. The overall study: Unsorted whole blood bulk RNA was sequenced, with unpaired chains. Study results and caveats: Matches to VDJdb favored anti-spike CD8 responses and missed private and CD4 specificities.

Attached unique molecular identifiers marked individual cDNA molecules. TCRdb ran MiXCR on the 5' RACE reads and lists one entry per CDR3 protein. Here the sample spans 25,000 to 30,000 distinct CDR3 sequences, under 6% being singletons. The germline CDR1 and CDR2 sequences are SQVTM and ANQGSEA. The CDR3 sequence is 12 residues long. Trimming stripped 0 bases from V and 5 bases from J, with 7 bases between. This chain connects TRBV29-1 to TRBJ1-2; D unresolved. Input material: whole blood. The receptor comes from an adult who was a healthcare worker with PCR-confirmed SARS-CoV-2 infection or an uninfected control (not recorded which). DNA of the CDR3: TGCAGCGTTGAAGATCGTGAGTATGGCTACACCTTC. As protein: CSVEDREYGYTF.